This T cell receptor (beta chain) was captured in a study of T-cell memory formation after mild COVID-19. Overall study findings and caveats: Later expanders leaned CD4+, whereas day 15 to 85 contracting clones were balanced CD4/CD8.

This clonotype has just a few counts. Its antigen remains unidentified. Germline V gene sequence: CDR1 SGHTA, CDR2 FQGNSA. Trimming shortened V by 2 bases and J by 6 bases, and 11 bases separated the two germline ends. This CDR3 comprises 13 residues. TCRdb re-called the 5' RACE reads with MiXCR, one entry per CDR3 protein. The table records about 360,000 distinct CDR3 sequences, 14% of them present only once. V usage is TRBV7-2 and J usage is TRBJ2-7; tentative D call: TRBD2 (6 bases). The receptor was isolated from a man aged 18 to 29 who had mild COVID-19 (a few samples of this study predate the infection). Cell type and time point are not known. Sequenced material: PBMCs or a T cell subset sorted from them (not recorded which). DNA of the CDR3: TGTGCCAGCAGCTTACAGGAGGAGGGCGAGCAGTACGTC. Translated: CASSLQEEGEQYV.